The entry below describes one T cell receptor (beta chain). This table comes from immunoSEQ multiplex PCR, and its TCRdb copy is limited to in-frame clones, with some not included. The sample holds fewer than 85,000 clones, about nine tenths seen once. The sample belongs to a study of OX40 agonist ivuxolimab in advanced cancers. The CDR3 spans 19 residues. Germline V gene sequence: CDR1 LGHNA, CDR2 YSLEER. The J segment lost 0 bases and the V segment lost 4 bases, leaving 11 bases of the junction unmatched. The chain recombines TRBV4-3 with TRBJ2-1; 11 nucleotides align to TRBD2. Here the sequenced sample was CD4+ or CD8+ T cells sorted from blood, taken in a trial of the OX40 agonist ivuxolimab. The clonotype comes from an adult with an advanced solid tumor such as melanoma, head and neck, liver or kidney cancer. CDR3 in DNA: TGCGCCAGCAGCCCCGAGAGACTAGCGGGACCGAGCTCCTACAATGAGCAGTTCTTC. The encoded protein is CASSPERLAGPSSYNEQFF.